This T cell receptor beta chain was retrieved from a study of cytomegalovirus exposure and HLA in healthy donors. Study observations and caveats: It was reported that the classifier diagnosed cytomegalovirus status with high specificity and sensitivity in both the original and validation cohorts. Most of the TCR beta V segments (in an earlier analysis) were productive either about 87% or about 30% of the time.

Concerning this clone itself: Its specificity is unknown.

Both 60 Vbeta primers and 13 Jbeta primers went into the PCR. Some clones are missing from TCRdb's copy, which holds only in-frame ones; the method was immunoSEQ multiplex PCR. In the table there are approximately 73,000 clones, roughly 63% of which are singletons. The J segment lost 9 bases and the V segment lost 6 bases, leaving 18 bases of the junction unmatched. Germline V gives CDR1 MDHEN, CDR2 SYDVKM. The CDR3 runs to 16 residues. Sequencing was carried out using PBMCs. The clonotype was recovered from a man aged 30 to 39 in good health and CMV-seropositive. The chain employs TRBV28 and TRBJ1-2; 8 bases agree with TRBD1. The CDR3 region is CASSRGQVESTFSYTF. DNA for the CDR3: TGTGCCAGCAGCAGGGGACAGGTCGAGTCCACTTTCAGCTACACCTTC.